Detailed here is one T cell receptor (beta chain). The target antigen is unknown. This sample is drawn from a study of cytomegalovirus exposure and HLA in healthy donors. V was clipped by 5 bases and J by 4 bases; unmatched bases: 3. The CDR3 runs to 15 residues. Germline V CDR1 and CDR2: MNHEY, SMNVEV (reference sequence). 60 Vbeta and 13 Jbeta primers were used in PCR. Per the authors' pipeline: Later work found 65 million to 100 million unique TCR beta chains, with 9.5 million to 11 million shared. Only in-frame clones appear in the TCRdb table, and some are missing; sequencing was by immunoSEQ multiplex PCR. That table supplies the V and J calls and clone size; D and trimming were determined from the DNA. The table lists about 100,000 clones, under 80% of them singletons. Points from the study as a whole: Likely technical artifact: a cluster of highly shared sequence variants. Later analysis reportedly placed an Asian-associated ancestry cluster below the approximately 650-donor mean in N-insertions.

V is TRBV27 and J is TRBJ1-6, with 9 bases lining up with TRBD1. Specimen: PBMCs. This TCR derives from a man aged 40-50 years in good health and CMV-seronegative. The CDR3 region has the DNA TGTGCCAGCAGTCTCGGACAGGGGTATAATTCACCCCTCCACTTT. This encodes CASSLGQGYNSPLHF.